This T cell receptor (beta chain) derives from a study of T cell changes during pregnancy in multiple sclerosis (dated by TCRdb to about 2019). At the level of the whole study: The study looked at changes in the T cell repertoire across pregnancy in women with multiple sclerosis.

The library was obtained by the immunoSEQ multiplex PCR assay. In TCRdb, the immuneACCESS table is reduced to in-frame sequences with V and J assigned. These tables do not hold every clone; where another copy was compared, an unresolved V gene accounts for under half, and the others remain unexplained. The sample table contains tens of thousands of clones; only one count was recorded for 92% of them. The biggest ten clones account for approximately 2.8% of the sample. CDR1 and CDR2, looked up from the germline V gene, are SNHLY and FYNNEI. Trimming leaves V shorter by 2 bases and J shorter by 3 bases, with the junction holding 6 bases beyond the gene matches. From the cysteine through the phenylalanine, the CDR3 covers 16 amino acids. Solely the CDR3 DNA is kept, with 48 bases framed from the first base. In the case of this clone: Its antigen is unknown. No per-base quality is available; no much larger clone lies one base away.

The clonotype comes from a female donor in good health, enrolled as a control in a pregnancy study. The chain is encoded by TRBV2 joined to TRBJ2-2; 7 central nucleotides agree with TRBD1. Sequences were derived from CD8+ T cells from peripheral blood mononuclear cells, sampled in the third trimester of pregnancy. The CDR3 loop reads CASSENGQAYTGELFF. The DNA reads TGTGCCAGCAGTGAAAATGGACAGGCGTACACCGGGGAGCTGTTTTTT.